This T cell receptor beta chain was profiled in a study of T cells after yellow fever vaccination. This CDR3 has 15 amino acids. Trimming cost V 0 bases and J 0 bases, with 10 bases left between them. CDR1 and CDR2 (germline): SGHKS, YYEKEE (reference sequence). Universal primer sites and UMIs were introduced during 5'RACE template-switching synthesis of TCR cDNA. TCRdb passed the 5' RACE reads through MiXCR, listing each CDR3 protein once. The table includes more than 250,000 distinct CDR3 sequences, 6.8% detected once. The receptor comes from a man younger than 35 who received the YFV17D yellow fever vaccine. The chain recombines TRBV5-5 with TRBJ2-7; D ambiguous. The material was PBMCs, obtained roughly 47 days after the first yellow fever vaccination. CDR3 in amino acids: CASSLVRELSYEQYF. The DNA for the CDR3 is TGTGCCAGCAGCTTGGTAAGGGAACTCTCCTACGAGCAGTACTTC.